One and the same sample provided the 3 T cell receptor beta chains below, sequenced in a study of shared clonotypes between healthy human individuals. The method was immunoSEQ multiplex PCR; TCRdb's version includes in-frame clones alone and lacks a portion of them. The data show 1,400,000 or so clones, roughly 98.5% seen once. What was sequenced was naive CD4+ T cells sorted from blood. This sample's subset: CD45RA+ positively selected. The receptors derive from a man aged 30-40 years in good health.

V is TRBV29-1 and J is TRBJ1-1; 8 bases are shared with TRBD1. Germline CDR1 reads SQVTM; CDR2 reads ANQGSEA. CDR3 length: 13 residues. J lost 1 base, V lost 7 bases, and 5 bases had no gene match. CDR3 nucleotide sequence: TGCAGCGGGGGACAGGCGGCGAACACTGAAGCTTTCTTT. Translated: CSGGQAANTEAFF.

A note on this clone: This sample also contains other DNA sequences that code for the same CDR3. J is TRBJ1-5 and V is TRBV7-9; 12 positions agree with TRBD1. Trimming cost V 5 bases and J 4 bases; bases outside gene matches: 15. CDR3 length equals 19 residues. Germline V gene lookup returns CDR1 SEHNR and CDR2 FQNEAQ (reference sequence). The CDR3 sequence is CASSGPGTGGDRSNQPQHF. DNA of the CDR3: TGTGCCAGCAGCGGCCCCGGGACAGGGGGCGATAGAAGTAATCAGCCCCAGCATTTT. The full variable domain, its missing parts supplied by reference TRBV7-9 and TRBJ1-5, is DTGVSQNPRHKITKRGQNVTFRCDPISEHNRLYWYRQTLGQGPEFLTYFQNEAQLEKSRLLSDRFSAERPKGSFSTLEIQRTEQGDSAMYLCASSGPGTGGDRSNQPQHFGDGTRLSIL.

This chain joins TRBV18 and TRBJ1-5, with D unresolved. CDR3 length equals 14 residues. CDR1 KGHSH and CDR2 LQKENI come from the germline V gene. V dropped 3 bases and J dropped 1 base, with 7 bases sitting between them. CDR3 sequence reads: CASSPDDSNQPQHF. In DNA, the CDR3 is TGTGCCAGCTCACCCGACGACAGCAATCAGCCCCAGCATTTT.